This TCR beta chain comes out of a study of OX40 agonist ivuxolimab in advanced cancers. Study-wide results and limits: Compared with CD4+, CD8+ T cells on average had more expanded clones. Clonal expansion from baseline to week 6 occurred in both CD4+ and CD8+ T cells.

Measured with immunoSEQ multiplex PCR; TCRdb has only the in-frame clones, and not every one. The sample carries more than 40,000 clones, 88% recorded once. As for this clone: As yet, its antigen is unknown.

The CDR3 is 13 residues long. Trimming pared 6 bases from V and 8 bases from J, leaving 16 bases between. Germline lookup yields CDR1 LNHDA and CDR2 SQIVND (reference sequence). The TCR sequence derives from an adult with an advanced solid tumor such as melanoma, head and neck, liver or kidney cancer. Sequencing used CD4+ or CD8+ T cells sorted from blood, obtained in a trial of the OX40 agonist ivuxolimab. This chain joins TRBV19 and TRBJ1-2; D possibly corresponds to TRBD1 (5 bases). The CDR3 coding sequence is TGTGCCAGTAGCGAGACGGACATTTACGGCTACACCTTC. As protein: CASSETDIYGYTF.